Listed below are T cell receptor beta chains from one sample, sequenced in a study of shared clonotypes between healthy human individuals. The protocol was immunoSEQ multiplex PCR, while the TCRdb copy is restricted to in-frame clones and leaves out a portion. This sample carries 2,100,000 or so clones, 90% to 96% of them seen once, and the ten largest clones take more than 0.1%. Input material: naive CD4+ T cells sorted from blood. All receptors derive from a man in his late teens or twenties in good health. Each CDR3 is given with its conserved first and last residue. Fields, in order: D gene, V gene, clone size, J gene, CDR3 protein, CDR3 DNA. A D gene is named only where the DNA matches it firmly. Only some rows state a clone size, as once, few, many or a class for expanded clones.

>.|TRBV29-1|.|TRBJ2-3
CSVERDSSDTQYF
TGCAGCGTTGAAAGGGACTCCTCAGATACGCAGTATTTT
>.|TRBV6-1|once|TRBJ2-2
CASSEVPAGQHTGELFF
TGTGCCAGCAGTGAGGTACCGGCGGGACAGCACACCGGGGAGCTGTTTTTT
>.|TRBV6-1|.|TRBJ2-5
CASSEPGTRYF
TGTGCCAGCAGTGAACCCGGGACTCGGTACTTC
>.|TRBV5-4|.|TRBJ2-5
CASSYGAQETQYF
TGTGCCAGCAGCTACGGGGCCCAAGAGACCCAGTACTTC
>.|TRBV6-6|.|TRBJ2-7
CASHGQQSSYEQYF
TGTGCCAGCCACGGACAACAAAGCTCCTACGAGCAGTACTTC
>.|TRBV7-9|.|TRBJ1-2
CASSPLRGSYNYGYTF
TGTGCCAGCAGCCCGCTGCGTGGCAGCTATAACTATGGCTACACCTTC
>.|TRBV25-1|once|TRBJ2-1
CASSEPGLNEQFF
TGTGCCAGCAGTGAACCTGGACTTAATGAGCAGTTCTTC
>.|TRBV28|.|TRBJ1-1
CASRATGEAFF
TGTGCCAGCAGAGCAACAGGGGAAGCTTTCTTT
>.|TRBV30|.|TRBJ2-5
CAWSGQAAGTQYF
TGTGCCTGGAGTGGTCAGGCCGCAGGGACCCAGTACTTC
>.|TRBV30|.|TRBJ1-5
CAWSVSRGLNQPQHF
TGTGCCTGGAGTGTAAGCAGGGGCCTCAATCAGCCCCAGCATTTT
>.|TRBV6-1|.|TRBJ2-7
CASSEPYEQYF
TGTGCCAGCAGTGAGCCTTACGAGCAGTACTTC
>.|TRBV9|.|TRBJ1-2
CASSATVDSPGYGYTF
TGTGCCAGCAGCGCTACGGTGGACAGCCCCGGCTATGGCTACACCTTC
>TRBD2|TRBV6-5|.|TRBJ2-7
CASSYGGRGDEQYF
TGTGCCAGCAGTTACGGCGGGAGGGGGGACGAGCAGTACTTC
>TRBD1|TRBV5-1|.|TRBJ2-3
CASSWGQTMTDTQYF
TGCGCCAGCAGCTGGGGACAGACCATGACAGATACGCAGTATTTT
>.|TRBV5-1|.|TRBJ1-4
CASSLVPGTNEKLFF
TGCGCCAGCAGCTTGGTTCCGGGAACTAATGAAAAACTGTTTTTT
>.|TRBV2|.|TRBJ2-3
CASKPTFGTDTQYF
TGTGCCAGCAAGCCGACATTCGGCACAGATACGCAGTATTTT
>TRBD2|TRBV27|.|TRBJ2-2
CASSAGLAGGGELFF
TGTGCCAGCAGTGCGGGACTAGCGGGAGGAGGGGAGCTGTTTTTT
>.|TRBV18|.|TRBJ1-1
CASSPKGDTEAFF
TGTGCCAGCTCACCGAAGGGGGACACTGAAGCTTTCTTT
>.|TRBV18|few|TRBJ2-7
CASSRGVHEQYF
TGTGCCAGCTCACGGGGGGTCCACGAGCAGTACTTC
>.|TRBV30|.|TRBJ1-4
CAWTPLTAKGEKLFF
TGTGCCTGGACTCCCTTGACAGCCAAAGGTGAAAAACTGTTTTTT
>.|TRBV18|.|TRBJ1-1
CASSPPLQGLNTEAFF
TGTGCCAGCTCACCCCCATTACAGGGTCTTAACACTGAAGCTTTCTTT
>.|TRBV5-4|.|TRBJ1-1
CASSSWDITEAFF
TGTGCCAGCAGCTCCTGGGACATAACTGAAGCTTTCTTT
>.|TRBV5-1|.|TRBJ1-2
CASSLDGANYGYTF
TGCGCCAGCAGCTTAGACGGAGCTAACTATGGCTACACCTTC
>.|TRBV30|.|TRBJ2-5
CAWSLGGSAQYF
TGTGCCTGGAGTCTAGGGGGGTCGGCCCAGTACTTC
>.|TRBV10-3|once|TRBJ1-1
CAIRPSRDMNTEAFF
TGTGCCATCAGGCCATCCAGGGACATGAACACTGAAGCTTTCTTT
>.|TRBV28|.|TRBJ1-5
CASSLLWDTLGNQPQHF
TGTGCCAGCAGTTTACTATGGGACACGCTCGGTAATCAGCCCCAGCATTTT
>TRBD2|TRBV6-6|.|TRBJ2-7
CASSKGGSGGYEQYF
TGTGCCAGCAGCAAAGGGGGTAGCGGGGGATACGAGCAGTACTTC
>.|TRBV18|.|TRBJ1-1
CASSGTGLGTEAFF
TGTGCCAGCTCAGGGACGGGACTGGGTACTGAAGCTTTCTTT
>.|TRBV4-1|.|TRBJ1-2
CASSQDLYGLGGYTF
TGCGCCAGCAGCCAAGATCTTTACGGGTTGGGTGGCTACACCTTC
>.|TRBV14|.|TRBJ2-7
CASSQGVPGEQYF
TGTGCCAGCAGCCAAGGGGTGCCGGGGGAGCAGTACTTC
>.|TRBV7-2|.|TRBJ1-5
CASSLPYQPQHF
TGTGCCAGCAGCTTACCCTATCAGCCCCAGCATTTT
>.|TRBV19|.|TRBJ1-1
CASSTRPGGRESGAEAFF
TGTGCCAGTAGTACACGCCCAGGTGGGAGGGAGAGTGGAGCTGAAGCTTTCTTT
>.|TRBV6-1|.|TRBJ2-1
CASKRSGSYNEQFF
TGTGCCAGCAAGCGTAGCGGCTCCTACAATGAGCAGTTCTTC
>.|TRBV6-1|.|TRBJ1-4
CAVRASNSPNEKLFF
TGTGCCGTCAGGGCTTCCAATTCTCCTAATGAAAAACTGTTTTTT
>.|TRBV7-2|.|TRBJ1-1
CASSLVIGWDTEAFF
TGTGCCAGCAGCTTAGTTATCGGTTGGGACACTGAAGCTTTCTTT
>TRBD1|TRBV19|.|TRBJ1-2
CASSGFQGTGVPYGYTF
TGTGCCAGTAGTGGTTTCCAAGGGACAGGGGTCCCTTATGGCTACACCTTC
>.|TRBV2|few|TRBJ2-7
CASSVQGPYEQYF
TGTGCCAGCAGTGTGCAGGGCCCATACGAGCAGTACTTC
>.|TRBV10-3|.|TRBJ2-7
CVDRGYEQYF
TGTGTTGATCGGGGGTACGAGCAGTACTTC
>TRBD2|TRBV18|.|TRBJ2-1
CASSPRLAGGFTGQFF
TGTGCCAGCTCACCACGTCTAGCGGGAGGGTTTACTGGGCAGTTCTTC
>TRBD1|TRBV28|.|TRBJ2-7
CASSSAGTGGDEQYF
TGTGCCAGCAGTTCCGCCGGGACAGGGGGCGACGAGCAGTACTTC
>.|TRBV30|.|TRBJ2-1
CAWTDLNNEQFF
TGTGCCTGGACGGACCTGAACAATGAGCAGTTCTTC
>.|TRBV30|.|TRBJ1-2
CAWSVLRGLNYGYTF
TGTGCCTGGAGTGTACTCAGGGGTCTTAACTATGGCTACACCTTC
>.|TRBV6-4|.|TRBJ1-4
CASSFGHGEKLFF
TGTGCCAGCAGTTTTGGACACGGCGAAAAACTGTTTTTT
>.|TRBV4-3|.|TRBJ2-2
CASSRTDPNTGELFF
TGCGCCAGCAGCCGGACGGACCCGAACACCGGGGAGCTGTTTTTT
>TRBD2|TRBV28|.|TRBJ2-5
CASSLRGVSETQYF
TGTGCCAGCAGTTTACGGGGGGTATCAGAGACCCAGTACTTC
>TRBD1|TRBV11-3|.|TRBJ2-7
CASSLDRKQGAREQYF
TGTGCCAGCAGCTTAGATCGGAAACAGGGGGCGCGGGAGCAGTACTTC
>.|TRBV6-4|.|TRBJ2-3
CASSARLADTQYF
TGTGCCAGCAGTGCTCGACTCGCAGATACGCAGTATTTT
>.|TRBV6-5|.|TRBJ2-7
CASTPGHWGEQYF
TGTGCCAGCACCCCGGGACATTGGGGCGAGCAGTACTTC
>TRBD1|TRBV29-1|.|TRBJ1-3
CSAQGAVSGNTIYF
TGCAGCGCCCAGGGGGCTGTATCTGGAAACACCATATATTTT
>.|TRBV7-2|.|TRBJ1-1
CASSLVSSLNTEAFF
TGTGCCAGCAGCTTAGTTTCTAGTTTGAACACTGAAGCTTTCTTT
>.|TRBV6-5|.|TRBJ2-7
CASRRSLSSYEQYF
TGTGCCAGCAGGCGGTCCCTGAGCTCCTACGAGCAGTACTTC
>TRBD1|TRBV19|once|TRBJ1-3
CASSVQGAPGNTIYF
TGTGCCAGTAGTGTACAGGGGGCTCCTGGAAACACCATATATTTT
>.|TRBV6-5|once|TRBJ2-7
CASRRGFEYEQYF
TGTGCCAGCAGGAGGGGATTCGAATACGAGCAGTACTTC